This TCR beta chain originates from a study of cytomegalovirus exposure and HLA in healthy donors. V shed 1 base and J 14 bases; nucleotides not matched to a gene: 6. The CDR3 runs to 13 residues. CDR1 and CDR2 from the germline V gene are WNHNN and SYGVQD (reference sequence). Sequencing was performed with immunoSEQ multiplex PCR; in TCRdb, only in-frame clones are kept and a portion is missing. The table has 100,000 to 150,000 clones, under 90% seen once. This sequence was found in a man in his thirties or forties in good health and CMV-seronegative. The V gene is TRBV10-1, the J gene TRBJ2-1; TRBD2 matches 9 bases. The sample taken for sequencing was PBMCs. CDR3 DNA: TGCGCCAGCAGTGAGTGGGAGCGGGGGGTTGAGTTCTTC. Protein: CASSEWERGVEFF.